This T cell receptor beta chain was profiled in a study of cytomegalovirus exposure and HLA in healthy donors. Whole-study context: Caucasian-associated ancestry cluster membership applied to less than 85% of some 400 genotyped donors. Study conclusions and caveats: Serostatus for CMV was the only available immune exposure information. High sensitivity and specificity were reportedly achieved when the classifier diagnosed cytomegalovirus status. Presence/absence comparisons presumed near-even sequencing depth among donors.

CDR1 and CDR2 (germline): SEHNR, FQNEAQ (reference sequence). The CDR3 consists of 15 residues. After removal of 0 bases from V and 5 bases from J, the junction contained 2 bases not matched to a gene. In its sample, this clone was seen once. Its antigen is currently unknown. The study ran its PCR with 60 Vbeta and 13 Jbeta primers. The assay was immunoSEQ multiplex PCR, and TCRdb's table has in-frame clones only and misses some. The profile shows about 78,000 clones, approximately 80% of them singletons. The source material was PBMCs. The chain combines TRBV7-9 with TRBJ2-1, with 9 bases matching TRBD2. This TCR was sampled from a woman aged 45-65 years in good health and CMV-seropositive. The CDR3: CASSLARGGDNEQFF. The CDR3 DNA reads TGTGCCAGCAGCTTAGCTCGCGGGGGGGACAATGAGCAGTTCTTC.